A single sample is the source of the 3 T cell receptor beta chains below, sequenced in a study of T cells in Graves' hyperthyroidism and ophthalmopathy (dated 2019 in TCRdb). Libraries came from multiplex PCR. Sequencing used an Illumina HiSeq 2000. The TCR beta CDR3 regions were amplified from RNA transcripts. The TCR CDR3 was subjected to a first round of RT-PCR using the HTBI primer set and the Qiagen OneStep RT-PCR kit. Using fastp trimming at Q25 and MiXCR clonotype assembly, TCRdb reanalyzed the public sequencing data and kept in-frame beta chains. Rows are unified per CDR3 protein, each entry keeping the most common DNA and genes. Counted in this sample were roughly 520,000 distinct CDR3 sequences; roughly 25% of them appeared once. Roughly 10% of the sample is held by the ten biggest clonotypes. The source material was blood. The receptor set was obtained from a woman aged 30 to 39 with Graves' ophthalmopathy.

On this clonotype: The CDR3 does not close with the conserved phenylalanine or tryptophan, likely indicating a read error. The chain recombines TRBV11-2 with TRBJ1-3, with D perhaps TRBD1 (6 bases). CDR1 is SGHAT and CDR2 is FQNNGV in the germline V gene. This CDR3 contains 15 residues. The V and J ends lost 0 bases and 2 bases respectively, with 8 bases between them. The CDR3 spells CASSLESGAGNTIYS. The CDR3 DNA reads TGTGCCAGCAGCTTAGAATCAGGGGCTGGAAACACCATATATTCT.

This clonotype was recorded at least ten times. The J gene is TRBJ2-7, the V gene TRBV10-3; no reliable D call. V shed 6 bases and J shed 4 bases, with 7 bases lying between them. Per the germline V gene, CDR1 is ENHRY and CDR2 is SYGVKD. CDR3 length equals 11 residues. Written as DNA, the CDR3 is TGTGCCATCAGCGAAGGGTACGAGCAGTACTTC. It translates to CAISEGYEQYF.

This clonotype was picked up a small number of times. This sequence joins TRBV7-2 and TRBJ2-7; 7 positions agree with TRBD2. J was trimmed by 0 bases and V by 6 bases; bases with no gene match: 5. The CDR3 sequence is 14 residues long. Germline CDR1 reads SGHTA; CDR2 reads FQGNSA. CDR3 in DNA: TGTGCCAGCAGTCCTGCGGGAGTCTCCTACGAGCAGTACTTC. Its translation is CASSPAGVSYEQYF.